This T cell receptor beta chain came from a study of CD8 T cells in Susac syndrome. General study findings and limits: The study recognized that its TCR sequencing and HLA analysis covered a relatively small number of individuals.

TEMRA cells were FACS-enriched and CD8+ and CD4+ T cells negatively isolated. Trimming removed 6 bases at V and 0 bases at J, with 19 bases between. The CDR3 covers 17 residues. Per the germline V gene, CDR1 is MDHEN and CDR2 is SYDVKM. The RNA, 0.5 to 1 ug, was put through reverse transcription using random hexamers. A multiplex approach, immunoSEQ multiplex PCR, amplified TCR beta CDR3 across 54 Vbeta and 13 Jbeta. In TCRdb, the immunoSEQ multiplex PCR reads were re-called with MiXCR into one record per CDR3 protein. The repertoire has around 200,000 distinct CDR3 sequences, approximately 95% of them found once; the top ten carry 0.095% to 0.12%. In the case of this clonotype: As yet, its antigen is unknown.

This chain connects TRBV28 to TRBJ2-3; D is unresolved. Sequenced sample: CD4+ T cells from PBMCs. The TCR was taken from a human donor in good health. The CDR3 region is CASSLMGLVPSTDTQYF. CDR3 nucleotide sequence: TGTGCCAGCAGCCTCATGGGCCTAGTCCCTAGCACAGATACGCAGTATTTT. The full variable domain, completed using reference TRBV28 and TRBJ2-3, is DVKVTQSSRYLVKRTGEKVFLECVQDMDHENMFWYRQDPGLGLRLIYFSYDVKMKEKGDIPEGYSVSREKKERFSLILESASTNQTSMYLCASSLMGLVPSTDTQYFGPGTRLTVL.